This T cell receptor beta chain was recovered during a study of blood T cell repertoires in COVID-19. The wider study: Samples taken during acute and convalescent COVID-19 were collected in the United States, Italy and Spain. T cells, B-cell-depleted T cells, or PBMCs provided the cDNA or gDNA that served as material.

Those enrolled in Seattle joined during active infection and were followed longitudinally afterward. Per the study methods: Amplifying reference gene primers gave estimates of nucleated cell counts. Generated by immunoSEQ multiplex PCR, the TCRdb table keeps only in-frame clones and is missing some. The DNA gave D and trimming, while V, J and clone size come from that table. The data contain some 190,000 clones, approximately 85% of them singletons. The length of the CDR3 is 13 residues. The trim removed 7 bases at V and 4 bases at J, leaving 6 bases unmatched. Germline assignment: CDR1 SQVTM and CDR2 ANQGSEA.

Sequenced sample: peripheral blood. The clonotype was recovered from an elderly man with COVID-19, enrolled during active disease. The rearrangement joins TRBV29-1 to TRBJ1-5; 8 bases are a match to TRBD1. CDR3 DNA: TGCAGCGCCGGGACAGGAATAAATCAGCCCCAGCATTTT. Protein sequence: CSAGTGINQPQHF.